The 10 T cell receptor beta chains below come from one sample, sequenced in a study of T cells after posttransplantation cyclophosphamide. Sampled 1 year posttransplant, controls received myeloablative marrow transplants, methotrexate and a calcineurin inhibitor. Method: immunoSEQ multiplex PCR; TCRdb's copy keeps in-frame clones and lacks some. The data show tens of thousands of clones, roughly 90% seen once. This sample comprised PBMCs, obtained after an allogeneic stem cell transplant with a calcineurin inhibitor and methotrexate. All receptors come from a female patient aged 50-59 years who received an allogeneic stem cell transplant from an unrelated donor, was CMV-positive, and had chronic GVHD only. Some T cells may have come from the graft donor.

In its sample, this clone was seen once. This chain uses TRBV7-9 with TRBJ1-2; D call uncertain. The V end lost 3 bases, the J end lost 10 bases, and 12 bases lay between the germline ends. The CDR3 loop spans 12 amino acids. The germline gives CDR1 SEHNR, CDR2 FQNEAQ (reference sequence). CDR3 in amino acids: CASSFPGMSYTF. In DNA form, the CDR3 reads TGTGCCAGCAGCTTCCCGGGGATGTCCTACACCTTC.

In DNA form, the CDR3 reads TGTGCCAGCAGTACTACACAGGGGGTCCACGAGCAGTACTTC. Its translation: CASSTTQGVHEQYF. The chain employs TRBV28 and TRBJ2-7; 8 bases are shared with TRBD1. CDR3 length equals 14 residues. CDR1 is MDHEN and CDR2 is SYDVKM in the germline V gene. Trimming took 5 bases from V and 5 from J; bases not matched to a gene: 8. The full variable domain, rest sourced from reference TRBV28 and TRBJ2-7, is DVKVTQSSRYLVKRTGEKVFLECVQDMDHENMFWYRQDPGLGLRLIYFSYDVKMKEKGDIPEGYSVSREKKERFSLILESASTNQTSMYLCASSTTQGVHEQYFGPGTRLTVT.

The chain joins TRBV4-1 to TRBJ2-3; possible D gene TRBD1, 5 bases. V lost 1 base and J 1 base, leaving 12 bases between the germline ends. Germline V gene lookup returns CDR1 MGHRA and CDR2 YSYEKL. This CDR3 is built from 16 residues. CDR3 bases: TGCGCCAGCAGCCAAGTGGGCAGGGCGCGCACAGATACGCAGTATTTT. The encoded protein is CASSQVGRARTDTQYF.

Concerning this clone itself: One end of the junction is discordant with germline, which a read error may explain. The same CDR3 can be traced to other DNA sequences in this sample. The J gene is TRBJ2-2, the V gene TRBV4-2; 9 bases agree with TRBD1. The germline CDR1 and CDR2 sequences are LGHNA and YNFKEQ. CDR3 length: 16 residues. CDR3 bases: TGTGCCAGTAGCCAACGAGGGACAGGGATTACCGGGGAGCTGTTTTTT. Protein sequence: CASSQRGTGITGELFF.

V and J are TRBV27 and TRBJ2-1, with 7 nucleotides matching TRBD2. Germline values: CDR1 MNHEY, CDR2 SMNVEV (reference sequence). The ends lost 6 bases at V and 0 bases at J; junction bases unmatched: 14. The CDR3 is made up of 18 amino acids. The CDR3 nucleotides are TGTGCCAGCAGACGGGACTGGCGGCGGGAGAGCTCCTACAATGAGCAGTTCTTC. Protein: CASRRDWRRESSYNEQFF.

This rearrangement joins TRBV4-2 to TRBJ2-4, with D possibly matching TRBD2 (6 bases). This CDR3 has 20 residues. CDR1 LGHNA and CDR2 YNFKEQ come from the germline V gene. The germline V and J ends were trimmed by 0 bases and 3 bases, with 24 bases remaining between them. The CDR3 reads CASSQEPRTGTGRGKNIQYF. In DNA form, the CDR3 reads TGTGCCAGCAGCCAAGAGCCTAGAACGGGGACTGGTCGTGGCAAAAACATTCAGTACTTC.

The J gene is TRBJ2-2, the V gene TRBV19; D is unresolved. CDR3 length equals 12 residues. Trimming left V 3 bases short and J 6 bases short, with 5 bases between. Per germline, CDR1 LNHDA and CDR2 SQIVND (reference sequence). The CDR3 nucleotides are TGTGCCAGTAGTATTATTCCCGGGGAGCTGTTTTTT. This codes for CASSIIPGELFF.

This clone appeared once. This sequence joins TRBV4-3 and TRBJ1-2; D uncertain. Germline CDR1 reads LGHNA; CDR2 reads YSLEER. V was pared by 1 base and J by 8 bases, with 14 bases between. There are 14 residues in the CDR3. The CDR3 loop is CASSQGTSPGGYTF. The DNA for the CDR3 is TGCGCCAGCAGCCAAGGAACTAGCCCGGGGGGCTACACCTTC.

Here the CDR3 reads CASSLVSLPYGYTF. CDR3 bases: TGTGCCAGCAGTTTAGTTAGTCTTCCCTATGGCTACACCTTC. This rearrangement joins TRBV28 to TRBJ1-2; D not resolved. Trimming stripped 2 bases from V and 4 bases from J, with 11 bases between. CDR3 size: 14 residues. Looked up from germline, CDR1 is MDHEN and CDR2 is SYDVKM.

Concerning this clone: The sample has other DNA sequences that encode this CDR3 too. The chain links TRBV5-1 to TRBJ2-3; 10 bases are a match to TRBD2. Germline trimming cut 4 bases from V and 1 base from J; bases unmatched to any gene: 0. Germline values: CDR1 SGHRS, CDR2 YFSETQ. This CDR3 has 14 residues. CDR3 sequence (DNA): TGCGCCAGCAGCCTAGCGGGGGGCACAGATACGCAGTATTTT. Translated, it gives CASSLAGGTDTQYF.